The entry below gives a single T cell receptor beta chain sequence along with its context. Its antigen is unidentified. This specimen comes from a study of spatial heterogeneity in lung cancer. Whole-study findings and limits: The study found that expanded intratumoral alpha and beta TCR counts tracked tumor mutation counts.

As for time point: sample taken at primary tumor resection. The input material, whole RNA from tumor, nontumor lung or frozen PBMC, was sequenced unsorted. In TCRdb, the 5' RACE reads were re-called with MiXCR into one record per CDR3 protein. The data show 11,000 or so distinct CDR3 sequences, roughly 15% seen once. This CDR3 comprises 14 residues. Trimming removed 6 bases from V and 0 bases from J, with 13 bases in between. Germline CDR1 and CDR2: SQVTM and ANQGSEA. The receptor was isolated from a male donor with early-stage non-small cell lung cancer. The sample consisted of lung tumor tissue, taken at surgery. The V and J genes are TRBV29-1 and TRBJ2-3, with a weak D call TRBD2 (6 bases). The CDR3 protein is CSVRDPTSTDTQYF. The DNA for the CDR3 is TGCAGCGTGCGGGACCCCACTAGCACAGATACGCAGTATTTT.